This is a list of T cell receptor beta chains from one sample in a study of shared clonotypes between healthy human individuals. Measured with immunoSEQ multiplex PCR; TCRdb has only the in-frame clones, and not every one. This sample carries about 2 million clones, around 96% of them seen once, and the ten largest clones take 1% to 1.5%. Sequenced sample: naive CD8+ T cells sorted from blood. Receptors originate from a man between 18 and 35 years old in good health. The CDR3 runs from the conserved cysteine through the conserved F or W.

v_gene: TRBV25-1
j_gene: TRBJ2-1
CDR3aa: CASSDPTGRNEQFF

v_gene: TRBV7-9
j_gene: TRBJ1-2
CDR3aa: CASSLIPGQGKGYTF

v_gene: TRBV7-9
j_gene: TRBJ1-2
CDR3aa: CASSLVPRGRDHGYTF

v_gene: TRBV7-9
j_gene: TRBJ2-2
CDR3aa: CASSAPLGAGELFF

v_gene: TRBV11-2
j_gene: TRBJ1-3
CDR3aa: CASSNSGNTIYF

v_gene: TRBV4-1
j_gene: TRBJ2-1
CDR3aa: CASSQEGRNEQFF

v_gene: TRBV27
j_gene: TRBJ2-7
CDR3aa: CASSPLGPSSYEQYF

v_gene: TRBV10-3
j_gene: TRBJ2-7
CDR3aa: CAISEAGGTAYEQYF

v_gene: TRBV20-1
j_gene: TRBJ2-7
CDR3aa: CSAFSSEQYF

v_gene: TRBV14
j_gene: TRBJ2-7
CDR3aa: CASSQDHPGDAYEQYF

v_gene: TRBV4-1
j_gene: TRBJ1-1
CDR3aa: CASSQEQGRGTEAFF

v_gene: TRBV28
j_gene: TRBJ1-5
CDR3aa: CASRAQVFSNQPQHF

v_gene: TRBV6-1
j_gene: TRBJ2-1
CDR3aa: CASSWDSNEQFF

v_gene: TRBV13
j_gene: TRBJ2-7
CDR3aa: CASSLSLSGRDTEEQYF

v_gene: TRBV11-2
j_gene: TRBJ2-1
CDR3aa: CASSTGTDYNEQFF

v_gene: TRBV5-4
j_gene: TRBJ2-1
CDR3aa: CASSFRDGLYNEQFF

v_gene: TRBV7-9
j_gene: TRBJ1-5
CDR3aa: CASSSGTAANQPQHF

v_gene: TRBV4-1
j_gene: TRBJ1-2
CDR3aa: CASSQDHSSPNYGYTF

v_gene: TRBV4-3
j_gene: TRBJ2-1
CDR3aa: CASSQDLYLNNEQFF

v_gene: TRBV18
j_gene: TRBJ2-3
CDR3aa: CASSPPDRTTDTQYF

v_gene: TRBV4-3
j_gene: TRBJ1-1
CDR3aa: CASSQAMAGHTEAFF

v_gene: TRBV7-6
j_gene: TRBJ2-1
CDR3aa: CASSVTGTGIYNEQFF

v_gene: TRBV6-4
j_gene: TRBJ2-2
CDR3aa: CASSAPNTGELFF

v_gene: TRBV7-9
j_gene: TRBJ2-1
CDR3aa: CASSLASGAYNEQFF

v_gene: TRBV6-1
j_gene: TRBJ2-3
CDR3aa: CASGQIHTDTQYF

v_gene: TRBV5-1
j_gene: TRBJ1-6
CDR3aa: CASSFGVSSYNSPLHF

v_gene: TRBV7-8
j_gene: TRBJ2-3
CDR3aa: CASSIGTSGGDTQYF

v_gene: TRBV7-8
j_gene: TRBJ1-5
CDR3aa: CASSLEDRGYQPQHF

v_gene: TRBV11-3
j_gene: TRBJ2-1
CDR3aa: CASSLGGFSYNEQFF

v_gene: TRBV5-8
j_gene: TRBJ2-5
CDR3aa: CASTLLAGGIGETQYF

v_gene: TRBV30
j_gene: TRBJ2-1
CDR3aa: CAWSRGQGAYNEQFF

v_gene: TRBV6-6
j_gene: TRBJ1-5
CDR3aa: CASSGQSNQPQHF

v_gene: TRBV27
j_gene: TRBJ1-1
CDR3aa: CASSFVRQGVGEAFF

v_gene: TRBV27
j_gene: TRBJ1-6
CDR3aa: CASSLYDPSSYNSPLHF

v_gene: TRBV4-3
j_gene: TRBJ1-2
CDR3aa: CASSQDPSNNNYGYTF

v_gene: TRBV6-6
j_gene: TRBJ2-7
CDR3aa: CASSYSSYEQYF

v_gene: TRBV2
j_gene: TRBJ1-2
CDR3aa: CASSEAPGTYGYTF

v_gene: TRBV10-3
j_gene: TRBJ2-1
CDR3aa: CAISDGGLHSYNEQFF

v_gene: TRBV5-1
j_gene: TRBJ2-7
CDR3aa: CASSLEFFQGTGQYEQYF

v_gene: TRBV19
j_gene: TRBJ2-3
CDR3aa: CASSPLTTSGSPTDTQYF

v_gene: TRBV5-4
j_gene: TRBJ1-1
CDR3aa: CASSLSGLEAFF

v_gene: TRBV6-4
j_gene: TRBJ2-7
CDR3aa: CASSAPDRVGEQYF

v_gene: TRBV6-6
j_gene: TRBJ1-2
CDR3aa: CASSYSATGGDGYTF

v_gene: TRBV19
j_gene: TRBJ1-3
CDR3aa: CASSLTDFSGNTIYF

v_gene: TRBV30
j_gene: TRBJ2-5
CDR3aa: CAWSVGSLETQYF

v_gene: TRBV5-6
j_gene: TRBJ2-7
CDR3aa: CASSFGSSYEQYF